This T cell receptor (beta chain) was profiled in a study of radiotherapy plus CTLA-4 blockade in lung cancer. Study conclusions and caveats: After treatment with radiotherapy plus ipilimumab, TCR clones that came from the tumor expanded in blood.

V was clipped by 2 bases and J by 6 bases, with 9 bases between them. The CDR3 is 13 residues long. Germline V CDR1 and CDR2: KGHSH, LQKENI. Clones were sequenced by immunoSEQ multiplex PCR, and TCRdb holds only the in-frame ones, with some missing. The sample includes 55,000 to 65,000 clones, roughly four fifths of them seen just once. A remark on this clone: Its specificity is unknown.

Participants had chemo-refractory metastatic non-small-cell lung cancer and were treated with focal radiation plus ipilimumab CTLA-4 blockade. The sequence derives from a human donor with non-small cell lung cancer who had a complete response to radiotherapy plus ipilimumab. V and J are TRBV18 and TRBJ2-3; tentative D call: TRBD2 (5 bases). The sample here was peripheral blood, taken from a patient treated with radiotherapy plus ipilimumab. CDR3 nucleotides: TGTGCCAGCTCACCAGGACTGGGGGATACGCAGTATTTT. The encoded protein is CASSPGLGDTQYF.